What follows are 27 T cell receptor beta chains derived from one specimen sequenced in a study of shared clonotypes between healthy human individuals. Assay: immunoSEQ multiplex PCR; the TCRdb copy retains only in-frame clones and omits some. The sample lists around 700,000 clones; about 78% were seen once. The material sequenced was memory CD4+ T cells sorted from blood. Subset in this sample: CD45RA-negative fraction. These receptors were taken from a woman younger than 45 in good health.

This clone was seen a handful of times. Other DNA sequences of this sample code for an identical CDR3. This chain connects TRBV6-1 to TRBJ1-2; D unresolved. The CDR3 contains 14 residues. Looked up from germline, CDR1 is MNHNS and CDR2 is SASEGT. Trimming removed 2 bases from V and 1 base from J, with 8 bases in between. The CDR3 here is CASSESAGNYGYTF. CDR3 DNA: TGTGCCAGCAGTGAATCCGCCGGTAACTATGGCTACACCTTC.

This rearrangement joins TRBV6-5 to TRBJ1-5; a possible D gene is TRBD1 (6 bases). Germline V gives CDR1 MNHEY, CDR2 SVGAGI. Deletions cut 6 bases from V and 5 bases from J, with 17 bases between. The CDR3 runs 15 residues. The CDR3 coding sequence is TGTGCCAGCAGCCCCGCGGGGGGCCCTTATCAGCCCCAGCATTTT. Protein sequence: CASSPAGGPYQPQHF.

The chain links TRBV4-2 to TRBJ2-3, with TRBD2 matching 12 bases. V was pared by 5 bases and J by 1 base, with 7 bases of the junction left unmatched. From germline, CDR1 is LGHNA and CDR2 YNFKEQ. This CDR3 has 17 residues. The CDR3 spells CASSAGLAGPGTDTQYF. In nucleotides, the CDR3 is TGTGCCAGCAGCGCCGGACTAGCGGGACCTGGCACAGATACGCAGTATTTT.

V gene TRBV6-1 combines with J gene TRBJ1-2; the D gene is possibly TRBD1 (5 bases). Germline CDR1 is MNHNS and CDR2 is SASEGT. This CDR3 comprises 17 residues. Trimming shortened V by 2 bases and J by 7 bases, and 23 bases separated the two germline ends. The CDR3 DNA is TGTGCCAGCAGTGAAAAATTATTTTGGGGGACCGGGTCTGGCTACACCTTC. Translated, it gives CASSEKLFWGTGSGYTF.

The chain has TRBV28 and TRBJ1-1; 8 bases are a match to TRBD1. CDR1 and CDR2 from the germline V gene are MDHEN and SYDVKM. The CDR3 runs to 15 residues. With 3 bases clipped from V and 0 bases from J, the junction kept 3 bases outside the gene matches. The CDR3 here is CASSLATGVNTEAFF. The CDR3 DNA follows: TGTGCCAGCAGTTTGGCGACAGGGGTGAACACTGAAGCTTTCTTT.

The chain combines TRBV10-3 with TRBJ1-1; no clear D gene. CDR1 ENHRY and CDR2 SYGVKD come from the germline V gene. The CDR3 is 14 amino acids. V lost 8 bases and J 2 bases, leaving 15 bases between the germline ends. The chain's CDR3 is CAIRKGRSNTEAFF. The CDR3 coding sequence is TGTGCCATCCGGAAAGGACGGAGTAACACTGAAGCTTTCTTT.

The sample holds a few counts of this clone. The same CDR3 also results from other DNA sequences found in this sample. This sequence joins TRBV5-1 and TRBJ1-3; unclear D gene. The germline CDR1 and CDR2 sequences are SGHRS and YFSETQ. This CDR3 is 16 amino acids long. V shed 3 bases and J shed 0 bases, with 13 bases lying between them. CDR3 sequence reads: CASSSRTGGSGNTIYF. The CDR3 DNA reads as TGCGCCAGCAGCTCTAGGACGGGAGGCTCTGGAAACACCATATATTTT. Combining the CDR3 with reference TRBV5-1 and TRBJ1-3 gives the whole variable domain KAGVTQTPRYLIKTRGQQVTLSCSPISGHRSVSWYQQTPGQGLQFLFEYFSETQRNKGNFPGRFSGRQFSNSRSEMNVSTLELGDSALYLCASSSRTGGSGNTIYFGEGSWLTVV.

This clone occurred a few times. This chain links TRBV6-5 with TRBJ1-2; D gene unclear. The CDR3 sequence is 12 residues long. Germline V gene data show CDR1 as MNHEY and CDR2 as SVGAGI. The V gene lost 8 bases and the J gene lost 5 bases, with 12 bases spanning the gap. CDR3 sequence: CASRPTGYGYTF. For the CDR3, the DNA is TGTGCCAGCCGGCCAACGGGGTATGGCTACACCTTC.

This rearrangement joins TRBV19 to TRBJ1-5; 8 positions match TRBD1. The ends lost 3 bases at V and 6 bases at J; junction bases unmatched: 10. CDR1 is LNHDA and CDR2 is SQIVND in the germline V gene (reference sequence). The CDR3 totals 16 residues. CDR3 nucleotides: TGTGCCAGTAGTATCCTCCGGGACAGGATCGGTCAGCCCCAGCATTTT. Residues: CASSILRDRIGQPQHF.

This clone came up once. This chain connects TRBV13 to TRBJ2-7, with D perhaps matching TRBD2 (6 bases). Looked up from germline, CDR1 is PRHDT and CDR2 is FYEKMQ (reference sequence). The germline V and J ends were trimmed by 1 base and 6 bases, with 13 bases remaining between them. The CDR3 is made up of 14 amino acids. Here the CDR3 reads CASSLVWRGGEQYF. The CDR3 DNA reads TGTGCCAGCAGCTTAGTTTGGAGGGGCGGCGAGCAGTACTTC.

In this sample, this clone turned up a few times. This chain uses TRBV11-2 with TRBJ2-2, with 10 bases aligning to TRBD2. The ends lost 5 bases at V and 6 bases at J; junction bases unmatched: 6. This CDR3 has 15 amino acids. Looked up from germline, CDR1 is SGHAT and CDR2 is FQNNGV. CDR3 in DNA: TGTGCCAGCAGCCCAGAGCTAGCGGGAGCCGGGGAGCTGTTTTTT. It encodes CASSPELAGAGELFF.

In regard to this clone: Other DNA sequences in this sample translate to the same CDR3. The genes are TRBV6-5 and TRBJ1-5; tentative D call: TRBD1 (6 bases). Germline V gives CDR1 MNHEY, CDR2 SVGAGI. Trimming took 6 bases from V and 4 from J, leaving 13 bases between them. CDR3 size: 14 residues. CDR3 bases: TGTGCCAGCAGCCGCACAGGGTTGAATCAGCCCCAGCATTTT. The encoded protein is CASSRTGLNQPQHF.

This rearrangement joins TRBV7-9 to TRBJ1-1; the match to TRBD1 covers 9 bases. The germline V gene has CDR1 SEHNR and CDR2 FQNEAQ (reference sequence). V dropped 3 bases and J dropped 0; count of bases not matched to a gene: 2. The CDR3 contains 15 residues. The CDR3 nucleotides read TGTGCCAGCAGCTTGGGACAGGGTGTGAACACTGAAGCTTTCTTT. As protein: CASSLGQGVNTEAFF. Filled out from reference TRBV7-9 and TRBJ1-1, the complete variable domain reads DTGVSQNPRHKITKRGQNVTFRCDPISEHNRLYWYRQTLGQGPEFLTYFQNEAQLEKSRLLSDRFSAERPKGSFSTLEIQRTEQGDSAMYLCASSLGQGVNTEAFFGQGTRLTVV.

This clone showed up just a few times. Other nucleotide sequences in the sample specify the same CDR3. This sequence joins TRBV29-1 and TRBJ1-1; tentative D call: TRBD1 (6 bases). This CDR3 is 13 amino acids long. V shed 2 bases and J shed 1 base, with 8 bases lying between them. CDR1 is SQVTM, CDR2 ANQGSEA, per germline. The CDR3 coding sequence is TGCAGCGTTGAACAGGGACAGAACACTGAAGCTTTCTTT. Amino acid sequence: CSVEQGQNTEAFF.

The V call is TRBV30, the J call TRBJ2-7; D remains ambiguous. Germline V gene data show CDR1 as GTSNPN and CDR2 as SVGIG (reference sequence). This CDR3 region has 14 residues. V lost 3 bases and J lost 9, with 21 bases in between. CDR3: CAWRAPTGPRTQYF. CDR3 DNA: TGTGCCTGGAGGGCGCCGACGGGCCCTAGGACGCAGTACTTC.

The CDR3: CASSQGTEGTDTQYF. The CDR3 DNA is TGTGCCAGCAGCCAGGGGACAGAAGGCACAGATACGCAGTATTTT. V gene TRBV4-2 combines with J gene TRBJ2-3, with TRBD1 matching over 7 bases. V lost 3 bases to trimming and J lost 1 base; unmatched junction nucleotides: 4. The CDR3 has 15 amino acids. Germline values: CDR1 LGHNA, CDR2 YNFKEQ.

The chain uses TRBV5-4 and TRBJ2-3, with TRBD2 matching 13 bases. Germline V gene data show CDR1 as SGHNT and CDR2 as YYREEE (reference sequence). Germline trimming cut 4 bases from V and 0 bases from J; bases unmatched to any gene: 11. The length of the CDR3 is 19 residues. For the CDR3, the DNA is TGTGCCAGCAGCCCCCCCTCTGGACTAGCGGGGGTTAGCACAGATACGCAGTATTTT. Amino acid sequence: CASSPPSGLAGVSTDTQYF.

This clone was counted once. The chain combines TRBV18 with TRBJ2-1; D not certain. CDR1 and CDR2 from the germline V gene are KGHSH and LQKENI. The CDR3 contains 15 residues. V lost 3 bases, J lost 6 bases, and 15 bases lay in between. CDR3 sequence (DNA): TGTGCCAGCTCACCTCAAGGCAATAGCCTCAATGAGCAGTTCTTC. This codes for CASSPQGNSLNEQFF. Full variable domain (outside the CDR3, taken from reference TRBV18 and TRBJ2-1): NAGVMQNPRHLVRRRGQEARLRCSPMKGHSHVYWYRQLPEEGLKFMVYLQKENIIDESGMPKERFSAEFPKEGPSILRIQQVVRGDSAAYFCASSPQGNSLNEQFFGPGTRLTVL.

The chain has TRBV5-1 and TRBJ2-7, with TRBD2 identical over 7 bases. The V gene's germline CDR1 is SGHRS and CDR2 YFSETQ. J was trimmed by 2 bases and V by 5 bases; bases with no gene match: 13. The CDR3 sequence is 16 residues long. CDR3 sequence (DNA): TGCGCCAGCAGGCCGTCCTCTAGCGGAAGGACCTACGAGCAGTACTTC. It specifies CASRPSSSGRTYEQYF. The variable domain in full, completed from reference TRBV5-1 and TRBJ2-7, reads KAGVTQTPRYLIKTRGQQVTLSCSPISGHRSVSWYQQTPGQGLQFLFEYFSETQRNKGNFPGRFSGRQFSNSRSEMNVSTLELGDSALYLCASRPSSSGRTYEQYFGPGTRLTVT.

J is TRBJ2-3 and V is TRBV11-2; TRBD1 matches 11 bases. V shed 1 base, J shed 4 bases, and the junction held 7 bases outside the gene matches. The CDR3 consists of 17 residues. Germline CDR1 SGHAT, CDR2 FQNNGV. The CDR3 DNA sequence: TGTGCCAGCAGCTTAGTGTGGGACAGGGGGACCTCAGATACGCAGTATTTT. Amino acid sequence: CASSLVWDRGTSDTQYF. The entire variable domain, with the rest obtained from reference TRBV11-2 and TRBJ2-3, is as follows: EAGVAQSPRYKIIEKRQSVAFWCNPISGHATLYWYQQILGQGPKLLIQFQNNGVVDDSQLPKDRFSAERLKGVDSTLKIQPAKLEDSAVYLCASSLVWDRGTSDTQYFGPGTRLTVL.

The CDR3 region is CASSERQGSYEQYF. CDR3 DNA sequence: TGTGCCAGCAGTGAACGACAGGGTTCCTACGAGCAGTACTTC. The chain uses TRBV25-1 and TRBJ2-7; 7 positions match TRBD1. V shed 2 bases, J shed 1 base, and the junction held 2 bases outside the gene matches. Germline CDR1 is MGHDK and CDR2 is SYGVNS. The CDR3 extends over 14 amino acids.

V usage is TRBV5-4 and J usage is TRBJ2-7, with 8 bases that match TRBD1. The germline CDR1 and CDR2 sequences are SGHNT and YYREEE (reference sequence). V was pared by 3 bases and J by 6 bases, with 14 bases of the junction left unmatched. This CDR3 is 16 amino acids long. The DNA for the CDR3 is TGTGCCAGCAGCTCCCCATTAGGACAGGGTGGTGTCGAGCAGTACTTC. As protein: CASSSPLGQGGVEQYF.

The chain recombines TRBV7-9 with TRBJ2-5, with 11 bases fitting TRBD2. The J segment lost 5 bases and the V segment lost 3 bases, leaving 5 bases of the junction unmatched. This CDR3 region has 15 residues. Per germline, CDR1 SEHNR and CDR2 FQNEAQ (reference sequence). CDR3 protein: CASSFNSGRVETQYF. CDR3 in DNA: TGTGCCAGCAGCTTTAATAGCGGGAGGGTGGAGACCCAGTACTTC.

The rearrangement joins TRBV7-9 to TRBJ2-7, with D unresolved. With 1 base removed from V and 5 bases from J, the gap between germline ends came to 3 bases. Germline loops: CDR1 SEHNR, CDR2 FQNEAQ (reference sequence). The CDR3 length is 11 residues. DNA for the CDR3: TGTGCCAGCAGCTTAGAGAACGAGCAGTACTTC. This translates into CASSLENEQYF. The whole variable domain, remainder taken from reference TRBV7-9 and TRBJ2-7, is DTGVSQNPRHKITKRGQNVTFRCDPISEHNRLYWYRQTLGQGPEFLTYFQNEAQLEKSRLLSDRFSAERPKGSFSTLEIQRTEQGDSAMYLCASSLENEQYFGPGTRLTVT.

V gene TRBV28 combines with J gene TRBJ1-3, with 8 positions matching TRBD1. Germline V gene data show CDR1 as MDHEN and CDR2 as SYDVKM. V was pared by 4 bases and J by 5 bases, with 7 bases of the junction left unmatched. The CDR3 loop spans 15 amino acids. The CDR3 loop reads CASSSADRVRNTIYF. Written as DNA, the CDR3 is TGTGCCAGCAGTTCCGCGGACAGGGTTAGAAACACCATATATTTT.

In this sample, this clone turned up a few times. The CDR3 spells CASSYRDREFYGYTF. The DNA for the CDR3 is TGTGCCAGCAGTTACCGGGACAGGGAATTCTATGGCTACACCTTC. V and J are TRBV28 and TRBJ1-2; 9 bases align to TRBD1. The CDR3 extends over 15 amino acids. Germline V gene sequence: CDR1 MDHEN, CDR2 SYDVKM. Trimming cost V 4 bases and J 4 bases; bases outside gene matches: 7.

This clone was recorded many times. The chain recombines TRBV6-5 with TRBJ2-1, with D perhaps TRBD2 (6 bases). The CDR3 runs 14 residues. Germline CDR1 reads MNHEY; CDR2 reads SVGAGI. V lost 5 bases to trimming and J lost 12 bases, with 20 bases between them. The CDR3, as DNA: TGTGCCAGCAGTACCGGACTAAATAGTCTGGGGCAGTTCTTC. Amino acid sequence: CASSTGLNSLGQFF.